This TCR beta chain is from a study of CD4 T cells in relation to SARS-CoV-2 and coronaviruses. The germline V gene has CDR1 MRHNA and CDR2 SNTAGT. V shed 0 bases and J shed 0 bases, with 6 bases lying between them. The CDR3 is made up of 15 amino acids. CD4+ T cells from unexposed donors were obtained before the COVID-19 pandemic (2011-2018). The cells were cultured for under twelve days before CD4+ T cells were isolated. Produced via immunoSEQ multiplex PCR; TCRdb's table is partial and in-frame only. Here the sample spans approximately 15,000 clones, just under 80% being singletons. Worth noting for this clone: Its antigen is undetermined.

This clonotype originated in a human donor in good health. The sequencing input was CD4+ T cells from PBMCs, cultured in vitro. The chain couples TRBV6-4 to TRBJ2-1; a weak D match, TRBD1 (6 bases). CDR3 coding DNA: TGTGCCAGCAGTGACTCGGACAGCTCCTACAATGAGCAGTTCTTC. Protein: CASSDSDSSYNEQFF.